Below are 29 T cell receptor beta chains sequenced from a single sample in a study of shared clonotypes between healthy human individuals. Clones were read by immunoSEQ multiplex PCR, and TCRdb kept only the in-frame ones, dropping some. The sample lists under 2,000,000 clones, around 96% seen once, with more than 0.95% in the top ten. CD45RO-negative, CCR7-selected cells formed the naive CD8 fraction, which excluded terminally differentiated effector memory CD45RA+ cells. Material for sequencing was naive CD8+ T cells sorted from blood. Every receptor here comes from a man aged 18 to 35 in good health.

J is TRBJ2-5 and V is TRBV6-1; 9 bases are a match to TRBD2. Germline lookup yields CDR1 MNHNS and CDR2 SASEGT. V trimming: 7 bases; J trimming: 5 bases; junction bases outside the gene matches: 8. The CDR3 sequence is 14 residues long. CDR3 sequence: CASTPGTSRETQYF. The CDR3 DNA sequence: TGTGCCAGCACCCCGGGGACTAGCCGGGAGACCCAGTACTTC.

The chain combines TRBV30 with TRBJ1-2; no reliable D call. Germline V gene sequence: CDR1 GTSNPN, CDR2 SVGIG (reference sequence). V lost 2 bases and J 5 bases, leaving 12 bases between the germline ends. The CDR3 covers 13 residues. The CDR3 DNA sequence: TGTGCCTGGAGTACGACCGGAGTTTATGGCTACACCTTC. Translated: CAWSTTGVYGYTF.

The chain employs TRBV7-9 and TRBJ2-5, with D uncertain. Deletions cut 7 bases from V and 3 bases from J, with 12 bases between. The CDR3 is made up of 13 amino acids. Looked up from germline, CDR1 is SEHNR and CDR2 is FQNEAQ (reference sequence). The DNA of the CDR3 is TGTGCCAGCACCCCCTGGCCAGAAGAGACCCAGTACTTC. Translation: CASTPWPEETQYF.

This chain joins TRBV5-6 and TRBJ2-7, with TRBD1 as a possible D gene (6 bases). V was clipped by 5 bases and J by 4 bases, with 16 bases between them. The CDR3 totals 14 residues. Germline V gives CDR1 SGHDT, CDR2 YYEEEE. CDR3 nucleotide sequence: TGTGCCAGCAGGCAGTCCACAGGGTTTTACGAGCAGTACTTC. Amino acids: CASRQSTGFYEQYF.

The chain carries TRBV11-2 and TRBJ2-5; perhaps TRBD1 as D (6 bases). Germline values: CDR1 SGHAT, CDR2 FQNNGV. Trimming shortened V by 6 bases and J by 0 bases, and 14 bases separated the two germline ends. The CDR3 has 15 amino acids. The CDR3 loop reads CASSRGWGYQETQYF. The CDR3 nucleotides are TGTGCCAGCAGTAGGGGGTGGGGGTACCAAGAGACCCAGTACTTC.

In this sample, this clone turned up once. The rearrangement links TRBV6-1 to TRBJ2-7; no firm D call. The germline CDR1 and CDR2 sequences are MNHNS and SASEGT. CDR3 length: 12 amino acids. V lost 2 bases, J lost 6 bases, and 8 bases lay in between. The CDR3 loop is CASSETFPEQYF. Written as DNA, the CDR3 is TGTGCCAGCAGTGAAACATTTCCCGAGCAGTACTTC.

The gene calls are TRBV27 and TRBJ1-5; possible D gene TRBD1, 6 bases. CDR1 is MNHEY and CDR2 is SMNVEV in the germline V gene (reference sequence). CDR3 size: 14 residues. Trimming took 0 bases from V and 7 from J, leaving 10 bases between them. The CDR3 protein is CASSLSRGKQPQHF. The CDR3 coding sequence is TGTGCCAGCAGTTTATCGAGGGGGAAGCAGCCCCAGCATTTT.

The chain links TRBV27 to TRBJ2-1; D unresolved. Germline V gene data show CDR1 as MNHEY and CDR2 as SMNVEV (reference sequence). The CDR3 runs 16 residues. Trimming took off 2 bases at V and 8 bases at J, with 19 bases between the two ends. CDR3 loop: CASSLLGGLVLDEQFF. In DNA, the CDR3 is TGTGCCAGCAGTTTACTAGGTGGGCTAGTATTAGATGAGCAGTTCTTC.

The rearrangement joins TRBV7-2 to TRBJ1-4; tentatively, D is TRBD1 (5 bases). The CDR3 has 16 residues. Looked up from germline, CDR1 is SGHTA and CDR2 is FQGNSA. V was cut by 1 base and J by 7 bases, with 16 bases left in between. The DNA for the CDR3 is TGTGCCAGCAGCTTAGGTTTAGAGGGGTTGGGTGAAAAACTGTTTTTT. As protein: CASSLGLEGLGEKLFF.

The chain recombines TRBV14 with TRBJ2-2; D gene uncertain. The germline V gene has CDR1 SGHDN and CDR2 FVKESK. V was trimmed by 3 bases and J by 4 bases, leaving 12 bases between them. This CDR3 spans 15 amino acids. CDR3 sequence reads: CASSHALVGTGELFF. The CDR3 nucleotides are TGTGCCAGCAGCCACGCTCTAGTGGGCACCGGGGAGCTGTTTTTT. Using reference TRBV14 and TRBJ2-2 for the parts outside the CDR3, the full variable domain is EAGVTQFPSHSVIEKGQTVTLRCDPISGHDNLYWYRRVMGKEIKFLLHFVKESKQDESGMPNNRFLAERTGGTYSTLKVQPAELEDSGVYFCASSHALVGTGELFFGEGSRLTVL.

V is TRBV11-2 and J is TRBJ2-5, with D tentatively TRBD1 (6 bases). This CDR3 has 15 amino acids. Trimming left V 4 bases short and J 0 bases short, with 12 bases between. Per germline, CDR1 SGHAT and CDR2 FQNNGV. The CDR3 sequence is CASSYPRTDQETQYF. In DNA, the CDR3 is TGTGCCAGCAGCTACCCTCGGACAGACCAAGAGACCCAGTACTTC.

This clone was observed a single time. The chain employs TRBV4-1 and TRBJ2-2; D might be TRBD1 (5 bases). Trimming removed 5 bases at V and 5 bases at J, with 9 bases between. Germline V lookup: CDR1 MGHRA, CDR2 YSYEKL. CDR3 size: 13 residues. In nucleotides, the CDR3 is TGCGCCAGCAGCTCAGCAGGGACCGGGGAGCTGTTTTTT. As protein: CASSSAGTGELFF.

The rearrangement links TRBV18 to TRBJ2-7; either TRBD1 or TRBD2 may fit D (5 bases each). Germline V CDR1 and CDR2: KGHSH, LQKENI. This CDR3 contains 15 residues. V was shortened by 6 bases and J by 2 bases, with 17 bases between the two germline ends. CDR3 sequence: CASSWGPTRTYEQYF. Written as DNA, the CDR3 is TGTGCCAGCTCTTGGGGACCGACACGCACCTACGAGCAGTACTTC.

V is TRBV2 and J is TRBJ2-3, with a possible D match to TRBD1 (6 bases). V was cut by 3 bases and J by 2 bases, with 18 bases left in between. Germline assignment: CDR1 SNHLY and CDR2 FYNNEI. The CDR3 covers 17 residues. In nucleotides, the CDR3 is TGTGCCAGCAGTGATTCCGGACAGCCGCCAGCCACAGATACGCAGTATTTT. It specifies CASSDSGQPPATDTQYF.

The CDR3 coding sequence is TGTGCCAGCAGCCAGACAGGGGAAGCTTTCTTT. Its translation is CASSQTGEAFF. The chain has TRBV7-9 and TRBJ1-1, with 7 bases fitting TRBD1. Germline CDR1 and CDR2: SEHNR and FQNEAQ (reference sequence). This CDR3 is built from 11 residues. With V trimmed by 5 bases and J by 8 bases, 2 bases remained unmatched. The full variable domain, rest sourced from reference TRBV7-9 and TRBJ1-1, is DTGVSQNPRHKITKRGQNVTFRCDPISEHNRLYWYRQTLGQGPEFLTYFQNEAQLEKSRLLSDRFSAERPKGSFSTLEIQRTEQGDSAMYLCASSQTGEAFFGQGTRLTVV.

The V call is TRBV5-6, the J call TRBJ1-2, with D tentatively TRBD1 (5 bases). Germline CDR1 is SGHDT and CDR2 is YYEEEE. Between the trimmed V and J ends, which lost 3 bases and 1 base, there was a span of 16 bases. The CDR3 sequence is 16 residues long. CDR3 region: CASSSRDAGNNYGYTF. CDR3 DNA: TGTGCCAGCAGCTCCCGGGACGCTGGAAATAACTATGGCTACACCTTC.

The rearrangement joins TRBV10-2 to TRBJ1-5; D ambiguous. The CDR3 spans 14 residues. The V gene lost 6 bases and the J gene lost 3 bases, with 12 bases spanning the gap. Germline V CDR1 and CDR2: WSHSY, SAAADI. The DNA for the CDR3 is TGCGCCAGCAGCATAGGGCCCTACAATCAGCCCCAGCATTTT. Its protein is CASSIGPYNQPQHF.

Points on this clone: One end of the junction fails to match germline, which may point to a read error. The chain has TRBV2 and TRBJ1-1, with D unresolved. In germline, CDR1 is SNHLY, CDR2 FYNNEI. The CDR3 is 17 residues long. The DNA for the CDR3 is TGTGCCAGCAGTGAAATGCGGGGTTGGAGGATGAACACTGAAGCTCTCTTT. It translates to CASSEMRGWRMNTEALF.

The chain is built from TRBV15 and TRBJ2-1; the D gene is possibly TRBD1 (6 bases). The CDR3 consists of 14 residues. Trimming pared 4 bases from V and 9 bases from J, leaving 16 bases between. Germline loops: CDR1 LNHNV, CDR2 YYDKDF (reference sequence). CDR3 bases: TGTGCCACCAGCAAGGGGGTCTTGGGGAGTGAGCAGTTCTTC. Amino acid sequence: CATSKGVLGSEQFF.

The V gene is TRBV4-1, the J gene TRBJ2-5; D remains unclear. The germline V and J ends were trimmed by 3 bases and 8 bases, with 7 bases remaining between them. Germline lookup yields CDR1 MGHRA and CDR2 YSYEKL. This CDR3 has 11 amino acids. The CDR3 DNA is TGCGCCAGCAGCCAGTTTGGAACCCAGTACTTC. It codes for CASSQFGTQYF.

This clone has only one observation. The CDR3 DNA follows: TGTGCCAGTAGTATCCTTTTCCCTTCGACCCTCCACTTT. Translation gives CASSILFPSTLHF. This sequence joins TRBV19 and TRBJ1-6; D is ambiguous. Per germline, CDR1 LNHDA and CDR2 SQIVND (reference sequence). The V end lost 3 bases, the J end lost 14 bases, and 14 bases lay between the germline ends. This CDR3 contains 13 residues.

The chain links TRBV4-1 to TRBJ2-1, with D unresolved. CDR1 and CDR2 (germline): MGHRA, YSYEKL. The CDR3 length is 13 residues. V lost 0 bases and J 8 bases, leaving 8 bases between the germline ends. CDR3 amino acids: CASSQDAGDEQFF. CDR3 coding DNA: TGCGCCAGCAGCCAAGATGCAGGCGATGAGCAGTTCTTC.

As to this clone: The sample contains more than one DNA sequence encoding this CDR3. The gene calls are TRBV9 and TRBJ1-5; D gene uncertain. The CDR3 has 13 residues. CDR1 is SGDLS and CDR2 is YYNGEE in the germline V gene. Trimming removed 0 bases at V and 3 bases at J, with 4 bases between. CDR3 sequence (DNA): TGTGCCAGCAGCGTAGCAGACAATCAGCCCCAGCATTTT. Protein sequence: CASSVADNQPQHF.

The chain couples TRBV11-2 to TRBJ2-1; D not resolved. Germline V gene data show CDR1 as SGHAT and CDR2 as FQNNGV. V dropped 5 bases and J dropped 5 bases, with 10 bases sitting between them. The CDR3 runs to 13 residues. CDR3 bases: TGTGCCAGCAGCCCAAACACCGACAATGAGCAGTTCTTC. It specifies CASSPNTDNEQFF.

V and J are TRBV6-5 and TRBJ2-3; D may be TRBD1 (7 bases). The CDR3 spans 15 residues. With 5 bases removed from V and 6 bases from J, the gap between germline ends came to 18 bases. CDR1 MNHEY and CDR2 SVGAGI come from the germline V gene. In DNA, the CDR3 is TGTGCCAGCAGTCAGCAGGGGGGATTGTTGGATACGCAGTATTTT. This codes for CASSQQGGLLDTQYF.

The CDR3 loop reads CASSFRLAGVVWNEQFF. The CDR3 bases are TGTGCCAGCAGCTTCCGACTAGCGGGAGTCGTCTGGAATGAGCAGTTCTTC. The chain has TRBV7-2 and TRBJ2-1; TRBD2 matches 12 bases. Trimming cost V 3 bases and J 7 bases; bases outside gene matches: 10. Germline V gives CDR1 SGHTA, CDR2 FQGNSA. CDR3 length equals 17 residues.

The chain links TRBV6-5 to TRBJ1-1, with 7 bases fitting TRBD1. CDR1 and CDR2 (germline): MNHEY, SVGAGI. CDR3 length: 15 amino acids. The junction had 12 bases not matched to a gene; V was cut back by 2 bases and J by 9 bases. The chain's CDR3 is CASSYDPEPGQKAFF. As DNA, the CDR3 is TGTGCCAGCAGTTACGATCCGGAACCGGGACAGAAAGCTTTCTTT.

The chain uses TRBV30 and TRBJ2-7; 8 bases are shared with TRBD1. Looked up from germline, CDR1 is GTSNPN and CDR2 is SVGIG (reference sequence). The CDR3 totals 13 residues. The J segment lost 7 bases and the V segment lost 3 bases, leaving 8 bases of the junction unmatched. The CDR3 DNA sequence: TGTGCCTGGAGCGTAGGGACAGGCGAAGAGCAGTACTTC. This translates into CAWSVGTGEEQYF.

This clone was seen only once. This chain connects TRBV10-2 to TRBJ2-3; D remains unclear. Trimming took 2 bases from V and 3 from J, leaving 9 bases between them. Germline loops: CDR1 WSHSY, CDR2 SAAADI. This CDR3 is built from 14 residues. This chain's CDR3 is CASSEGVITDTQYF. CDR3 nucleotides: TGCGCCAGCAGTGAGGGGGTTATTACAGATACGCAGTATTTT.